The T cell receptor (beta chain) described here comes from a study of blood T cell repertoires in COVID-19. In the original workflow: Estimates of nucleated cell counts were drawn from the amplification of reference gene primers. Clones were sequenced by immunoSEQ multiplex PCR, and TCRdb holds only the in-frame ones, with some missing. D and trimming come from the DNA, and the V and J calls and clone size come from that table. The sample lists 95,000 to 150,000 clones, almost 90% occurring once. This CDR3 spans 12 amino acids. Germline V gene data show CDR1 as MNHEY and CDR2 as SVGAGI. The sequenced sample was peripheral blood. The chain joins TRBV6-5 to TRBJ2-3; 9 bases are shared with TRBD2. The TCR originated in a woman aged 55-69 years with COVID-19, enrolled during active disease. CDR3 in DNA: TGTGTCGCGGGGGGGCCCACAGATACGCAGTATTTT. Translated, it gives CVAGGPTDTQYF.